The clone carrying this TCR beta chain has only a few counts. For the second PCR, which ran for 7 to 11 cycles, a sample-barcoded 5' primer and a J-beta primer mix were used. TCRdb itself ran the 5' RACE reads through MiXCR, one entry per CDR3 protein. This table has more than 900,000 distinct CDR3 sequences, about 27% appearing once. The CDR3 totals 12 residues. The germline V gene has CDR1 MNHEY and CDR2 SVGEGT. V lost 5 bases and J 10 bases, leaving 12 bases between the germline ends. This sample was included in a study of blood T cells in healthy people across ages. The same data also went into a second study, on T cells of mothers and their children. According to that study: The analysis detected no persistent microchimeric T cell clones.

The chain links TRBV6-2 or TRBV6-3 to TRBJ1-5; no clear D. The sequence was obtained from a woman in her thirties or forties in good health. Specimen: blood. The CDR3 nucleotides read TGTGCCAGCAGTCTTTACAGCCTCCCCCAGCATTTT. Translating it yields CASSLYSLPQHF.